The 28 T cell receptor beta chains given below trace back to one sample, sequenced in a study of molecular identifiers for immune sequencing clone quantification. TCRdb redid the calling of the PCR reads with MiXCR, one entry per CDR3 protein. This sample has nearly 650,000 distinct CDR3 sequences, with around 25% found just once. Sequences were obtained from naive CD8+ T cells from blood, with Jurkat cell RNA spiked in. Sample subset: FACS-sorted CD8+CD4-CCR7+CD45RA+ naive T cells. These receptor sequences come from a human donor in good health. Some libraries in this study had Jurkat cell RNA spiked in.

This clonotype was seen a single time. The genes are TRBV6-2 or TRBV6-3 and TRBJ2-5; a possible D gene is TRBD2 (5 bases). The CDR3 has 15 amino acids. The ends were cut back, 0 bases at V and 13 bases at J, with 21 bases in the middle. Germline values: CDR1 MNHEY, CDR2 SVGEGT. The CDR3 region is CASSYSRTFEEARYF. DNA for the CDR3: TGTGCCAGCAGTTACTCGAGGACTTTCGAAGAGGCCCGGTACTTC.

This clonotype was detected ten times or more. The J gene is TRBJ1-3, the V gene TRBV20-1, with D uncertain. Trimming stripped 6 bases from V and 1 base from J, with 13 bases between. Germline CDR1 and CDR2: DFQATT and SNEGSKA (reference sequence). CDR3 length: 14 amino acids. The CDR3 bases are TGCAGTGCCTGTTGTGTTCCTTCTGGAAACACCATATATTTT. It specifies CSACCVPSGNTIYF.

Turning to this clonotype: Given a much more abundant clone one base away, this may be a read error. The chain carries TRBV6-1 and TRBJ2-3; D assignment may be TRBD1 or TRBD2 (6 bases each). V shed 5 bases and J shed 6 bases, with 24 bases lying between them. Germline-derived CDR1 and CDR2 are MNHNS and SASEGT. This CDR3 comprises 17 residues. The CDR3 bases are TGTGCCAGCAGTATCCCCGGGGGCGGGCGGGGAGCGGATACGCAGTATTTT. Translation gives CASSIPGGGRGADTQYF.

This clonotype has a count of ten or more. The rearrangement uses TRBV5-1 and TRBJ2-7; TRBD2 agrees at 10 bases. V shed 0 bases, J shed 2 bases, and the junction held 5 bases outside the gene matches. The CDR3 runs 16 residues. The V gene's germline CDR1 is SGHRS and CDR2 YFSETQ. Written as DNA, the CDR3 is TGCGCCAGCAGCTTGGAACCAGCGGGGGGGGCCTACGAGCAGTACTTC. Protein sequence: CASSLEPAGGAYEQYF.

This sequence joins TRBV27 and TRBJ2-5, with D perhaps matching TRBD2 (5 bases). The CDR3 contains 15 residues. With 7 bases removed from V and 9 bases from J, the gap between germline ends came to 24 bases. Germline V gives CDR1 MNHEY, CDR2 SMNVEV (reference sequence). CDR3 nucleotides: TGTGCCAGCAAACTCACAACTAGTCCCCAAGCGCCCCAGTACTTC. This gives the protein CASKLTTSPQAPQYF.

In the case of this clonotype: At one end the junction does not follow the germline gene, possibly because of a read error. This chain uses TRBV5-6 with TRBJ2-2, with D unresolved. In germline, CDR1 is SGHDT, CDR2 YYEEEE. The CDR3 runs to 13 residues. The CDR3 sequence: CASGLIASGELFF. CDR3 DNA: TGTGCCAGCGGCTTGATTGCTAGCGGGGAGCTGTTTTTT.

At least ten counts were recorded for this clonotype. The CDR3 sequence is CASSEGHNQETQYF. CDR3 DNA: TGTGCCAGCAGTGAAGGACACAACCAAGAGACCCAGTACTTC. The chain carries TRBV2 and TRBJ2-5; D unresolved. Germline CDR1 SNHLY, CDR2 FYNNEI. Trimming shortened V by 1 base and J by 0 bases, and 6 bases separated the two germline ends. The CDR3 contains 14 residues. The entire variable domain, with the rest obtained from reference TRBV2 and TRBJ2-5, is as follows: EPEVTQTPSHQVTQMGQEVILRCVPISNHLYFYWYRQILGQKVEFLVSFYNNEISEKSEIFDDQFSVERPDGSNFTLKIRSTKLEDSAMYFCASSEGHNQETQYFGPGTRLLVL.

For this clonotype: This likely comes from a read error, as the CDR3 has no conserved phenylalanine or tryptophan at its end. For the CDR3, the DNA is TGCAGCGTTGAAGACAGACAGGGGCTTTGGGATGAGCAGTTCTCC. This translates into CSVEDRQGLWDEQFS. The J gene is TRBJ2-1, the V gene TRBV29-1, with 8 positions matching TRBD1. The CDR3 extends over 15 amino acids. Trimming at V came to 0 bases and at J to 8 bases, leaving 9 bases not matched to a gene. The germline CDR1 and CDR2 sequences are SQVTM and ANQGSEA.

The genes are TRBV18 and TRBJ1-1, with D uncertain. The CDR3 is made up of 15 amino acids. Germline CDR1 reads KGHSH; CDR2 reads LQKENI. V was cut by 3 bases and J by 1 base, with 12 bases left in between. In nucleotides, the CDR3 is TGTGCCAGCTCACCTCCCGACCCCGCGAACACTGAAGCTTTCTTT. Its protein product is CASSPPDPANTEAFF.

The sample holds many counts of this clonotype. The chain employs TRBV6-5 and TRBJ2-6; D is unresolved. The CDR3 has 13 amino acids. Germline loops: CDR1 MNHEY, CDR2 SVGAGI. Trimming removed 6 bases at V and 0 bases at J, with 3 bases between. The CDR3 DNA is TGTGCCAGCAGCACCTCTGGGGCCAACGTCCTGACTTTC. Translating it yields CASSTSGANVLTF.

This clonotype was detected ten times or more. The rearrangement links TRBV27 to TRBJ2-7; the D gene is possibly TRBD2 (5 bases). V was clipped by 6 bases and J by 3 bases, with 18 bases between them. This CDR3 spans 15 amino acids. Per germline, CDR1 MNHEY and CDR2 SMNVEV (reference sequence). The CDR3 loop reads CASSQSGESLYEQYF. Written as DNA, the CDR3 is TGTGCCAGCAGCCAGTCCGGGGAGTCTCTCTACGAGCAGTACTTC.

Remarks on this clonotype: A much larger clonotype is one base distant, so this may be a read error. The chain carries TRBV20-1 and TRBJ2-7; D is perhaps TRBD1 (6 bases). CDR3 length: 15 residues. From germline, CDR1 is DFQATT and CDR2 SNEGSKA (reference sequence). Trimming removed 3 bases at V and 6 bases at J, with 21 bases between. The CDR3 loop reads CSASTPRQDTCEQYF. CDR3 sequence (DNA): TGCAGTGCTAGTACTCCCAGACAGGATACCTGCGAGCAGTACTTC.

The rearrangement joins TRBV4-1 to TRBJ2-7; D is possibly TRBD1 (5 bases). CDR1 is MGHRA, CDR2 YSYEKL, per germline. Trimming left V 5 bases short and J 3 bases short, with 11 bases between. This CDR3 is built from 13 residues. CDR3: CASSTYRNYEQYF. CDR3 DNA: TGCGCCAGCAGCACCTACAGGAACTACGAGCAGTACTTC.

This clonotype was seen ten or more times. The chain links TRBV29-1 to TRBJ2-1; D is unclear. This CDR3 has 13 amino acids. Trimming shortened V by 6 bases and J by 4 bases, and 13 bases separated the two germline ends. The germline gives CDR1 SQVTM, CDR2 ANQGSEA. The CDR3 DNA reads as TGCAGCGTGTCCCCCGCCGTTTACAATGAGCAGTTCTTC. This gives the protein CSVSPAVYNEQFF.

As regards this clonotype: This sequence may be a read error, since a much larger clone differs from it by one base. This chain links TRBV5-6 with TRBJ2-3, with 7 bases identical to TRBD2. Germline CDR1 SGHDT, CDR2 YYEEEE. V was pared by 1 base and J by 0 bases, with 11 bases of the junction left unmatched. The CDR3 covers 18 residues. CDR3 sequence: CASSLKAQRGSSTDTQYF. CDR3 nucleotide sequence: TGTGCCAGCAGCTTGAAGGCGCAGCGGGGAAGTAGCACAGATACGCAGTATTTT.

The CDR3 nucleotides are TGTGCCAGCAGCTTAGCGGGAGGGCGTGAGCAGTTCTTC. Translated: CASSLAGGREQFF. This sequence joins TRBV7-9 and TRBJ2-1; the match to TRBD2 covers 7 bases. The junction had 2 bases not matched to a gene; V was cut back by 0 bases and J by 9 bases. The CDR3 length is 13 residues. Germline V gene lookup returns CDR1 SEHNR and CDR2 FQNEAQ (reference sequence).

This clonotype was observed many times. The CDR3 here is CASRSQTDEKLFF. In DNA, the CDR3 is TGTGCCAGCAGAAGCCAGACAGATGAAAAACTGTTTTTT. The chain uses TRBV27 and TRBJ1-4, with D possibly TRBD1 on 5 matching bases. Trimming removed 6 bases at V and 6 bases at J, with 11 bases between. CDR3 size: 13 residues. Germline lookup yields CDR1 MNHEY and CDR2 SMNVEV (reference sequence).

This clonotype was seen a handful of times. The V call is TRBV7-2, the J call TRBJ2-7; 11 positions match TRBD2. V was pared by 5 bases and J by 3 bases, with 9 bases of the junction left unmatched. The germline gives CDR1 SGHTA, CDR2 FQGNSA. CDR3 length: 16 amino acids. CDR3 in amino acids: CASSREPSGGFYEQYF. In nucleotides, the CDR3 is TGTGCCAGCAGCCGAGAGCCTAGCGGGGGGTTCTACGAGCAGTACTTC.

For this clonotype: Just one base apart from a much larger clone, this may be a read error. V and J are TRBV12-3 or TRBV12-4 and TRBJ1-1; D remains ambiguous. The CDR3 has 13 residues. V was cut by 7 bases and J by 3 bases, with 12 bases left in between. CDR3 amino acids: CASTSERDTEAFF. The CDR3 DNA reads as TGTGCCAGCACCTCTGAAAGGGACACTGAAGCTTTCTTT.

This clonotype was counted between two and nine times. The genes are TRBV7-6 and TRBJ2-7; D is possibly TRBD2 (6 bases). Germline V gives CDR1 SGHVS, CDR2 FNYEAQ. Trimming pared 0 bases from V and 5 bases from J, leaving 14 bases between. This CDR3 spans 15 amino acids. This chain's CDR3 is CASSLALGSGNEQYF. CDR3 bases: TGTGCCAGCAGCTTAGCGCTCGGGAGCGGCAACGAGCAGTACTTC.

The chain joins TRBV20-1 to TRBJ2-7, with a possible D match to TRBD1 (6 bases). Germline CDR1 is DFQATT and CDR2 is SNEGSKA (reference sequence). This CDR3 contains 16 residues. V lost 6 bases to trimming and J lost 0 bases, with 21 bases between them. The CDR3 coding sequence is TGCAGTGCAAGTCGGGACATCCTTACGGGCTCCTACGAGCAGTACTTC. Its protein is CSASRDILTGSYEQYF.

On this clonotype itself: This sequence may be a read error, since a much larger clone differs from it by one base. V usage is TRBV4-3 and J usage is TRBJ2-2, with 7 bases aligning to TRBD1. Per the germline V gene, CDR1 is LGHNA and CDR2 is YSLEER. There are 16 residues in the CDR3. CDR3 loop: CASSPVTGANTGELVF. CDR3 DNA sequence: TGCGCCAGCAGCCCCGTCACAGGGGCGAACACCGGGGAGCTGGTTTTT.

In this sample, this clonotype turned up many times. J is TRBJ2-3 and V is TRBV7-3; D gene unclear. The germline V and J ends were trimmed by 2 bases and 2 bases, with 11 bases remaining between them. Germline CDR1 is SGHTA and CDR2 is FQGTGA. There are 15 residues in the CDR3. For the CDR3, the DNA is TGTGCCAGCAGCTTAGGTTACTCCAACACAGATACGCAGTATTTT. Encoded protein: CASSLGYSNTDTQYF.

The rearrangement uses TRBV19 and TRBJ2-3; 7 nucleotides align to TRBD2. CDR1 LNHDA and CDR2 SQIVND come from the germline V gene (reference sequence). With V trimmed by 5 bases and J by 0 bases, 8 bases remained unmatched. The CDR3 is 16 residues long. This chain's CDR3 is CASSHILAFSTDTQYF. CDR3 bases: TGTGCCAGTAGTCACATACTAGCGTTTAGCACAGATACGCAGTATTTT.

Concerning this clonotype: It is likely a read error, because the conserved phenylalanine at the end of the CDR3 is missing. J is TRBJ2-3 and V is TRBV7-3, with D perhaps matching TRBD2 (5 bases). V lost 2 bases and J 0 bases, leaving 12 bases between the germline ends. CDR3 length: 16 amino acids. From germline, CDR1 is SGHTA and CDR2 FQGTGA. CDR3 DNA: TGTGCCAGCAGCTTATATTCGAGCGGTAGCACAGATACGCAGTATTCT. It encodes CASSLYSSGSTDTQYS.

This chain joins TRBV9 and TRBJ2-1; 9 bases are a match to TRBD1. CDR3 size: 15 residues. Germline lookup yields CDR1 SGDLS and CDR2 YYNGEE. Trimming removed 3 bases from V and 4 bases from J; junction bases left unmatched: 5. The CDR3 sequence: CASSGWTGEYNEQFF. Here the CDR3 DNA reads TGTGCCAGCAGCGGCTGGACAGGGGAGTACAATGAGCAGTTCTTC.

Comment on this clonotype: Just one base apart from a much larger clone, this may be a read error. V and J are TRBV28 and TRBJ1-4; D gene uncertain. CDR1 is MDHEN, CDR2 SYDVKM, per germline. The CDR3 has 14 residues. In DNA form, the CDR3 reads TGTGCCAGCAGTACGAAAGCAACTAGTGAAAAACTGTTTTTT. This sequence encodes CASSTKATSEKLFF.

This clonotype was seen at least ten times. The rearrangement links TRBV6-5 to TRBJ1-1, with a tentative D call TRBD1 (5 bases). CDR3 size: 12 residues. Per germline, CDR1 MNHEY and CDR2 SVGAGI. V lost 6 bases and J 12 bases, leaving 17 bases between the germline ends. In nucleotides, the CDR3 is TGTGCCAGCAGCCAGGGAGGGTTGGGGACTTTCTTT. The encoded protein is CASSQGGLGTFF.